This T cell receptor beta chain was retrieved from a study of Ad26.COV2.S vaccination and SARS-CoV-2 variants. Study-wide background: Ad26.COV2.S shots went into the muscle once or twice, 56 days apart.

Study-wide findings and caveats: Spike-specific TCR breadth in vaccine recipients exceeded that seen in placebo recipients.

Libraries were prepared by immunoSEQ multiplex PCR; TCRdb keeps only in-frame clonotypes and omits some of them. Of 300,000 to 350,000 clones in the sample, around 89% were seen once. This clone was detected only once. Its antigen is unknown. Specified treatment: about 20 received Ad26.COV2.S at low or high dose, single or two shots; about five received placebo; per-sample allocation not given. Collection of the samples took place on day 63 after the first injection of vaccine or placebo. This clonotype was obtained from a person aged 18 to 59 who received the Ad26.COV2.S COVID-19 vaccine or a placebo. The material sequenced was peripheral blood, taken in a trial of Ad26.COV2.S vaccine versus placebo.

The CDR3 DNA reads as TGTGCCAGCAGCTTCGACAGGGACAACGCCTACGAGCAGTACTTC. As protein: CASSFDRDNAYEQYF. This sequence joins TRBV7-8 and TRBJ2-7; 7 positions agree with TRBD1. Per germline, CDR1 SGHVS and CDR2 FQNEAQ. V lost 3 bases and J lost 2; bases outside the gene matches: 7. The CDR3 contains 15 residues.